This is a list of T cell receptor beta chains from one sample in a study of T-cell memory formation after mild COVID-19. TCRdb re-derived calls from the 5' RACE reads in MiXCR, one entry per CDR3 protein. The sample comprises about 130,000 distinct CDR3 sequences, under 30% of which are singletons, and approximately 25% rests with the top ten. Material: PBMCs or a T cell subset sorted from them (not recorded which). The source is an adult woman who had mild COVID-19 (a few samples of this study predate the infection). Cell type and time point are not known. Both conserved end residues are part of each CDR3. D genes are given only for firm matches. Size values are once, few and many counts, or a class for expanded clones, and some rows have none.

V	D	size	J	DNA	CDR3
TRBV7-9	TRBD2	few	TRBJ2-3	TGTGCCAGCAGCCGCCTAGCGGTGGGAGATACGCAGTATTTT	CASSRLAVGDTQYF
TRBV7-6	-	few	TRBJ2-7	TGTGCCAGCAGCTTAGGGCCGGACAGAAACTACGAGCAGTACTTC	CASSLGPDRNYEQYF
TRBV29-1	TRBD1	-	TRBJ2-7	TGCAGCGTTTGGGACAGGGAGTTGGACGAGCAGTACTTC	CSVWDRELDEQYF
TRBV12-3/TRBV12-4	-	few	TRBJ2-5	TGTGCCAGCAGTAAGACAGACCAAGAGACCCAGTACTTC	CASSKTDQETQYF
TRBV7-8	TRBD2	-	TRBJ2-7	TGTGCCAGCAGCCTCGGGTCTGGAGGACTAGCGTCCTACGAGCAGTACTTC	CASSLGSGGLASYEQYF
TRBV12-3/TRBV12-4	-	-	TRBJ2-3	TGTGCCAGCACAGGTCAGGGTACGCAGTATTTT	CASTGQGTQYF
TRBV7-9	TRBD1	few	TRBJ2-2	TGTGCCAGCAGCCCCGGACAGGGGGCCGGGGAGCTGTTTTTT	CASSPGQGAGELFF
TRBV7-9	TRBD1	few	TRBJ2-7	TGTGCCAGCCAGGGGACAGGGTACCCCCCGGGTTACGAGCAGTACTTC	CASQGTGYPPGYEQYF
TRBV29-1	-	-	TRBJ2-5	TGCAGCGTTGAATGGAGCGGACAGAGCCAAGAGACCCAGTACTTC	CSVEWSGQSQETQYF
TRBV7-6	-	-	TRBJ2-7	TGTGCCAGCAGCTTAGGGTGGGACGAGCAGTACTTC	CASSLGWDEQYF
TRBV19	TRBD1	-	TRBJ1-5	TGTGCCAGTAGTATGGGGACAGGGGACTTTAATCAGCCCCAGCATTTT	CASSMGTGDFNQPQHF
TRBV7-9	-	-	TRBJ1-1	TGTGCCAGCAGCTCGGACCGTCAGCCTAGAAACTTGAACACTGAAGCTTTCTTT	CASSSDRQPRNLNTEAFF
TRBV29-1	-	few	TRBJ2-1	TGCAGCGTTGAAGAGGTCAGCAATGAGCAGTTCTTC	CSVEEVSNEQFF
TRBV24-1	-	few	TRBJ1-5	TGTGCCACCAGTGAAACACCCAACAATCAGCCCCAGCATTTT	CATSETPNNQPQHF
TRBV6-5	-	few	TRBJ2-1	TGTGCCAGCAGTTACCCCCAGCGAGGTGAGCAGTTCTTC	CASSYPQRGEQFF
TRBV7-9	TRBD1	many	TRBJ2-7	TGTGCCAGCAGCCACCGGGACAGGGTCGACGAGCAGTACTTC	CASSHRDRVDEQYF
TRBV7-9	TRBD1	-	TRBJ2-5	TGTGCCAGCAGCCCCGGGACAGAGATCCAAGAGACCCAGTACTTC	CASSPGTEIQETQYF
TRBV9	-	few	TRBJ1-2	TGTGCCAGCAGTCCGGTACAGGGTAGGAATGGCTACACCTTC	CASSPVQGRNGYTF
TRBV7-9	-	-	TRBJ1-2	TGTGCCAGCAGCTTTTCGGGGGGAATTGACTATGGCTACACCTTC	CASSFSGGIDYGYTF
TRBV20-1	-	few	TRBJ2-1	TGCAGTGCTCGCGGCGTAGCGGAATACAATGAGCAGTTCTTC	CSARGVAEYNEQFF
TRBV5-6	TRBD1	few	TRBJ2-2	TGTGCCAGCAGCTATAACCCTCTAAGACAGGGCGACACCGGGGAGCTGTTTTTT	CASSYNPLRQGDTGELFF
TRBV12-3/TRBV12-4	-	few	TRBJ1-5	TGTGCCAGCAGTAGATATCCTCAGGGGAGCAATCAGCCCCAGCATTTT	CASSRYPQGSNQPQHF
TRBV5-6	TRBD1	-	TRBJ2-1	TGTGCCAGCAGTACAGGGGGGTACAATGAGCAGTTCTTC	CASSTGGYNEQFF
TRBV12-3/TRBV12-4	-	few	TRBJ2-5	TGTGCCAGCAGTGATACTATGCGGCAAGAGACCCAGTACTTC	CASSDTMRQETQYF
TRBV7-6	-	-	TRBJ2-6	TGTGCCAGCAGCTTTGGTGGGGCCAACGTCCTGACTTTC	CASSFGGANVLTF
TRBV15	-	few	TRBJ2-5	TGTGCCACCAGCAGAGATCTTAGTGTAGGAGAGACCCAGTACTTC	CATSRDLSVGETQYF
TRBV29-1	TRBD1	-	TRBJ2-7	TGCAGCGCTGAGGACAGGGGGATAAACTCCTACGAGCAGTACTTC	CSAEDRGINSYEQYF
TRBV15	TRBD1	-	TRBJ2-7	TGTGCCACCAGCACCGAGGGGGCTCACTACGAGCAGTACTTC	CATSTEGAHYEQYF
TRBV5-1	TRBD1	-	TRBJ1-1	TGCGCCAGCAGCTTAGCCTTTACAGGGGGTGACGAAGCTTTCTTT	CASSLAFTGGDEAFF